Listed below are T cell receptor beta chains from one sample, sequenced in a study of shared clonotypes between healthy human individuals. This table comes from immunoSEQ multiplex PCR, and its TCRdb copy is limited to in-frame clones, with some not included. This repertoire shows more than 2 million clones, around 93% found once; its top ten account for about 1.7%. Sequenced: naive CD8+ T cells from PBMCs. These receptors came from a man between 18 and 35 years old in good health. Some clones in this sample may be carry-over from other donors' samples. Each CDR3 is given with its conserved first and last residue. Each record gives: J gene, D gene, clone size, V gene, CDR3 protein, CDR3 DNA. D genes are given only for firm matches. A clone size is listed for some rows: how often the clone was seen (once, few, many), or a class if it is expanded.

TRBJ1-1	NA	NA	TRBV7-9	CASSLEGTGNTEAFF	TGTGCCAGCAGCTTAGAGGGGACGGGGAACACTGAAGCTTTCTTT
TRBJ1-5	NA	NA	TRBV5-8	CASSLARVNQPQHF	TGTGCCAGCAGCTTGGCCAGGGTCAATCAGCCCCAGCATTTT
TRBJ2-6	NA	once	TRBV9	CASSVAGGVQVPSGANVLTF	TGTGCCAGCAGCGTAGCTGGCGGCGTCCAGGTCCCCTCTGGGGCCAACGTCCTGACTTTC
TRBJ2-7	TRBD2	NA	TRBV10-1	CASSEIGSSGFFSHEQYF	TGCGCCAGCAGTGAGATTGGGTCTAGCGGATTCTTCTCCCACGAGCAGTACTTC
TRBJ2-3	TRBD1	NA	TRBV4-1	CASSQGDRGPTDTQYF	TGCGCCAGCAGCCAAGGGGACAGGGGGCCCACAGATACGCAGTATTTT
TRBJ1-4	TRBD1	NA	TRBV4-1	CASSQTPGQGSEKLFF	TGCGCCAGCAGCCAGACCCCGGGACAGGGGTCTGAAAAACTGTTTTTT
TRBJ2-7	NA	once	TRBV6-1	CASSEVGGYPYEQYF	TGTGCCAGCAGTGAAGTGGGCGGGTACCCCTACGAGCAGTACTTC
TRBJ2-7	NA	NA	TRBV5-1	CASSLVTVSYEQYF	TGCGCCAGCAGCTTGGTCACGGTCTCCTACGAGCAGTACTTC
TRBJ2-1	NA	NA	TRBV13	CASSLDTGPYNEQFF	TGTGCCAGCAGCTTAGATACAGGGCCGTACAATGAGCAGTTCTTC
TRBJ2-5	NA	NA	TRBV9	CASSVGDSGEETQYF	TGTGCCAGCAGCGTAGGGGACAGCGGGGAAGAGACCCAGTACTTC
TRBJ2-6	TRBD1	NA	TRBV6-4	CASSRDRGTGANVLTF	TGTGCCAGCAGCCGGGACAGGGGAACTGGGGCCAACGTCCTGACTTTC
TRBJ2-3	TRBD2	NA	TRBV6-4	CASSEGSGSADTQYF	TGTGCCAGCAGTGAGGGTAGCGGGAGTGCAGATACGCAGTATTTT
TRBJ2-7	NA	NA	TRBV29-1	CSVVYGPEDEQYF	TGCAGCGTTGTTTACGGACCTGAAGACGAGCAGTACTTC
TRBJ1-1	TRBD1	NA	TRBV27	CASSLGTGSNTEAFF	TGTGCCAGCAGTCTGGGGACAGGTTCGAACACTGAAGCTTTCTTT
TRBJ1-2	NA	NA	TRBV27	CASSLHWTDSNYGYTF	TGTGCCAGCAGTCTCCACTGGACAGATTCTAACTATGGCTACACCTTC
TRBJ2-3	TRBD2	NA	TRBV28	CASSGVAGLLDTQYF	TGTGCCAGCAGTGGGGTAGCGGGACTCTTAGATACGCAGTATTTT
TRBJ1-1	TRBD1	NA	TRBV27	CASSPWAGGGTEAFF	TGTGCCAGCAGCCCCTGGGCAGGGGGGGGTACTGAAGCTTTCTTT
TRBJ2-1	TRBD2	NA	TRBV9	CASSATGTSADNEQFF	TGTGCCAGCAGCGCGACCGGGACTAGCGCCGACAATGAGCAGTTCTTC
TRBJ2-5	TRBD2	NA	TRBV5-4	CASSLDGTRKETQYF	TGTGCCAGCAGCTTAGACGGGACTAGAAAAGAGACCCAGTACTTC
TRBJ1-2	TRBD1	NA	TRBV28	CASSLTGGRGYTF	TGTGCCAGCAGTTTAACAGGGGGCCGTGGCTACACCTTC
TRBJ1-5	NA	NA	TRBV27	CASSLAGNQPQHF	TGTGCCAGCAGTTTAGCAGGCAATCAGCCCCAGCATTTT
TRBJ2-7	NA	NA	TRBV11-2	CASSYRRYEQYF	TGTGCCAGCAGCTACCGACGGTACGAGCAGTACTTC
TRBJ1-1	NA	NA	TRBV30	CAWTDSDTEAFF	TGTGCCTGGACAGATTCGGACACTGAAGCTTTCTTT
TRBJ1-1	TRBD1	NA	TRBV11-2	CASSPTGMNTEAFF	TGTGCCAGCAGCCCGACAGGGATGAACACTGAAGCTTTCTTT
TRBJ2-3	TRBD2	NA	TRBV27	CASSRLAEADTQYF	TGTGCCAGCAGTCGACTAGCGGAGGCAGATACGCAGTATTTT
TRBJ2-5	NA	NA	TRBV7-8	CASGQGRRETQYF	TGTGCCAGCGGTCAGGGGAGACGGGAGACCCAGTACTTC
TRBJ2-7	NA	NA	TRBV14	CASSSETESSYEQYF	TGTGCCAGCAGCTCCGAGACAGAGAGCTCCTACGAGCAGTACTTC
TRBJ2-5	NA	NA	TRBV19	CASSPRGSQETQYF	TGTGCCAGTAGTCCAAGGGGCAGTCAAGAGACCCAGTACTTC
TRBJ2-7	TRBD1	NA	TRBV6-6	CASSYLGQGDEQYF	TGTGCCAGCAGTTACTTAGGACAGGGGGACGAGCAGTACTTC
TRBJ2-3	TRBD2	NA	TRBV2	CASSRSLAGVGDTQYF	TGTGCCAGCAGCCGATCTCTAGCGGGAGTTGGTGATACGCAGTATTTT
TRBJ1-2	NA	NA	TRBV4-3	CASSQVWTETDYGYTF	TGCGCCAGCAGCCAAGTTTGGACAGAGACTGATTATGGCTACACCTTC
TRBJ1-1	NA	NA	TRBV19	CASSISWNTEAFF	TGTGCCAGTAGTATAAGTTGGAACACTGAAGCTTTCTTT
TRBJ2-4	NA	NA	TRBV4-1	CASSPRASAKNIQYF	TGCGCCAGCAGCCCACGGGCTAGCGCCAAAAACATTCAGTACTTC
TRBJ2-7	NA	NA	TRBV7-9	CASSLGGTLYEQYF	TGTGCCAGCAGCTTAGGAGGGACGCTATACGAGCAGTACTTC
TRBJ1-4	NA	once	TRBV6-5	CASTPGGGKLFF	TGTGCCAGCACACCCGGGGGAGGAAAACTGTTTTTT
TRBJ2-2	NA	NA	TRBV29-1	CSVEVPSGTFTGELFF	TGCAGCGTTGAGGTCCCAAGCGGAACCTTCACCGGGGAGCTGTTTTTT
TRBJ2-5	NA	NA	TRBV27	CASSENIRGTQYF	TGTGCCAGCAGCGAAAATATCCGGGGAACCCAGTACTTC
TRBJ2-5	NA	NA	TRBV6-6	CASSYSRGNQETQYF	TGTGCCAGCAGTTACTCGCGGGGAAATCAAGAGACCCAGTACTTC
TRBJ2-7	TRBD2	NA	TRBV4-1	CASSQPGLAGGEQYF	TGCGCCAGCAGCCAGCCGGGACTAGCGGGAGGAGAGCAGTACTTC
TRBJ2-2	TRBD1	NA	TRBV6-5	CASSSWDRNTGELFF	TGTGCCAGCAGCTCATGGGACAGGAACACCGGGGAGCTGTTTTTT
TRBJ1-2	NA	NA	TRBV4-1	CASSQREGRSTYGYTF	TGCGCCAGCAGCCAACGAGAAGGGAGGTCCACCTATGGCTACACCTTC
TRBJ2-7	NA	NA	TRBV5-1	CASSFFQGLSYEQYF	TGCGCCAGCAGCTTTTTTCAGGGCCTCTCCTACGAGCAGTACTTC
TRBJ1-2	NA	NA	TRBV28	CASSPSGLSNYGYTF	TGTGCCAGCAGTCCCTCCGGTCTCTCTAACTATGGCTACACCTTC
TRBJ1-2	NA	NA	TRBV27	CASSFGGSRGYTF	TGTGCCAGCAGTTTCGGGGGGTCAAGGGGCTACACCTTC
TRBJ1-5	NA	NA	TRBV19	CASTGGFGPNQPQHF	TGTGCCAGTACGGGGGGTTTCGGCCCCAATCAGCCCCAGCATTTT
TRBJ2-1	NA	once	TRBV7-8	CASSLVGQGRDEQFF	TGTGCCAGCAGCTTAGTGGGGCAGGGGAGGGATGAGCAGTTCTTC
TRBJ2-3	TRBD1	once	TRBV9	CASSVEDRGAYTQYF	TGTGCCAGCAGCGTAGAGGACAGGGGAGCTTATACGCAGTATTTT